The next 2 T cell receptor beta chains were all read from a single sample in a study of shared T cell receptors in the human thymus listed by TCRdb under 2021. Library method: the immunoSEQ multiplex PCR assay. What TCRdb holds here is the immuneACCESS table cut down to in-frame rearrangements. Part of the clones is not present; checked against another copy, under half of the missing clones reflect an unresolved V gene, and the others are unexplained. This sample comprises roughly 550,000 clones, about 80% of them detected only once. The biggest ten clones account for about 0.013% of the sample. These data were also filed under a second study, of human thymus T cells.

The sample was thymocytes. The receptors originated from a boy in the first two years of life with a congenital heart defect. Donor details come from another sample of the same person, matched by shared clones.

The chain links TRBV4-1 to TRBJ2-1, with D tentatively TRBD2 (6 bases). V was trimmed by 2 bases and J by 8 bases, leaving 25 bases between them. Looked up from germline, CDR1 is MGHRA and CDR2 is YSYEKL. This CDR3 region has 18 residues. DNA for the CDR3: TGCGCCAGCAGCCAAATACTAAGCGGGCACAAAGTTTTCGATGAGCAGTTCTTC. Its protein is CASSQILSGHKVFDEQFF.

This clone was seen only once. The gene calls are TRBV7-2 and TRBJ1-3; TRBD1 aligns across 8 bases. J gave up 4 bases and V 5 bases, and 7 bases lay outside the gene matches. The CDR3 spans 15 residues. Germline values: CDR1 SGHTA, CDR2 FQGNSA. The CDR3 reads CASSPRTGPGNTIYF. CDR3 bases: TGTGCCAGCAGCCCCCGGACAGGGCCCGGAAACACCATATATTTT.